The 3 T cell receptor beta chains below were found in one sample sequenced in a study of blood T cells in healthy people across ages (dated by TCRdb to the mid-2010s). The library was built by means of 5' RACE. Reads for this sample came from an Illumina HiSeq 2500. A second PCR of about 7 to 12 cycles was performed with a sample-barcoded 5' primer and a J-beta primer mix. Using fastp at Q25 and MiXCR, TCRdb reprocessed the public reads and kept productive beta chains. Identical CDR3 protein sequences are pooled into one entry, listed with their most common genes and DNA. The sample data list some 1.5 million distinct CDR3 sequences, and 35% to 45% of these were observed just once. Around 4% of the sample is in the top ten clones. Sequenced: blood. These receptor sequences come from a woman aged 18-29 years in good health.

The chain links TRBV4-1 to TRBJ2-4, with D uncertain. V lost 2 bases to trimming and J lost 5 bases, with 10 bases between them. Germline lookup yields CDR1 MGHRA and CDR2 YSYEKL. The CDR3 runs to 14 residues. This chain's CDR3 is CASSQMGSENIQYF. The CDR3 bases are TGCGCCAGCAGCCAAATGGGGTCGGAAAACATTCAGTACTTC.

A note on this clonotype: A read error is likely, as this CDR3 ends without the conserved phenylalanine or tryptophan. J is TRBJ1-2 and V is TRBV20-1; D uncertain. CDR1 and CDR2 (germline): DFQATT, SNEGSKA (reference sequence). V shed 5 bases and J shed 5 bases, with 6 bases lying between them. The CDR3 has 10 amino acids. CDR3 in amino acids: CSAGLYGYTL. CDR3 sequence (DNA): TGCAGTGCTGGGCTTTATGGCTACACCTTA.

The V and J genes are TRBV14 and TRBJ2-7; tentatively, D is TRBD1 or TRBD2 (5 bases each). Germline V gene sequence: CDR1 SGHDN, CDR2 FVKESK. Trimming took 1 base from V and 7 from J, leaving 14 bases between them. The CDR3 extends over 14 amino acids. For the CDR3, the DNA is TGTGCCAGCAGCCAAGTCCAGGGAGTATTTGAGCAGTACTTC. Residues: CASSQVQGVFEQYF.